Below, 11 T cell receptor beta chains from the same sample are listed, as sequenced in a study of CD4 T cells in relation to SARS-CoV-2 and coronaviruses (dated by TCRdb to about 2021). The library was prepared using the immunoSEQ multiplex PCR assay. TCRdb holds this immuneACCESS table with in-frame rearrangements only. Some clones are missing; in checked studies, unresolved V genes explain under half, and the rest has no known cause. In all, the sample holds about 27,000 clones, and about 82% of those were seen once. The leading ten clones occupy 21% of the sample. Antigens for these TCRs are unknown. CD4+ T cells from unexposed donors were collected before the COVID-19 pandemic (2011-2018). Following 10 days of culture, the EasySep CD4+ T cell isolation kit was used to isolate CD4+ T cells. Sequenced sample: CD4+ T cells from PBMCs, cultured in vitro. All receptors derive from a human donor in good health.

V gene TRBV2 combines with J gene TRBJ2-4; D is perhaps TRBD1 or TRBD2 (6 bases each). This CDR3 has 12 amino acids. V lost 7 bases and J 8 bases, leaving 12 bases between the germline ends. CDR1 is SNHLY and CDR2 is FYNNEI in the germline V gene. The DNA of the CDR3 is TGTGCCAGCACTGAGGGGGGACACATTCAGTACTTC. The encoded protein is CASTEGGHIQYF.

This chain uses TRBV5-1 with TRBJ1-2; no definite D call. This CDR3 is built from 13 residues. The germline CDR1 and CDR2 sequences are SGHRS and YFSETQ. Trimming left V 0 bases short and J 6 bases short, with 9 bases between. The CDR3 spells CASSLGAQNGYTF. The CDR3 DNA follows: TGCGCCAGCAGCTTGGGGGCGCAGAATGGCTACACCTTC.

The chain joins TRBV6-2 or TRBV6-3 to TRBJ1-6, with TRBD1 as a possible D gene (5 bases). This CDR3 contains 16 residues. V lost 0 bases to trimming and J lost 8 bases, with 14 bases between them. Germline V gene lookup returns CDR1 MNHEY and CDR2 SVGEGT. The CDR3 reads CASSYSGTAWHSPLHF. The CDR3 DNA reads TGTGCCAGCAGTTACTCGGGGACCGCCTGGCATTCACCCCTCCACTTT.

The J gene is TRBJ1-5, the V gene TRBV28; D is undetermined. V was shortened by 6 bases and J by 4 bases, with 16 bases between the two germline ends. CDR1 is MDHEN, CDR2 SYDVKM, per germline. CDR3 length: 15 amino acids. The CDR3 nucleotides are TGTGCCAGCAGGCAAATGGCCGAGTATAATCAGCCCCAGCATTTT. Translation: CASRQMAEYNQPQHF.

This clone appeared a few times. CDR3 amino acids: CASRTINEQFF. CDR3 bases: TGTGCCAGCAGGACTATCAATGAGCAGTTCTTC. The chain combines TRBV25-1 with TRBJ2-1; possibly TRBD2 for D (5 bases). In germline, CDR1 is MGHDK, CDR2 SYGVNS. This CDR3 is 11 amino acids long. Trimming stripped 6 bases from V and 6 bases from J, with 6 bases between. Full variable domain (remainder filled in from reference TRBV25-1 and TRBJ2-1): EADIYQTPRYLVIGTGKKITLECSQTMGHDKMYWYQQDPGMELHLIHYSYGVNSTEKGDLSSESTVSRIRTEHFPLTLESARPSHTSQYLCASRTINEQFFGPGTRLTVL.

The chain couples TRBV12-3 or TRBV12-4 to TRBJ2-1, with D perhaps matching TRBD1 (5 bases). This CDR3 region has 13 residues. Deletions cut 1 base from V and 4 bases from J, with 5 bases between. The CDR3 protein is CASSLDRYNEQFF. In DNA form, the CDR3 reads TGTGCCAGCAGTTTAGACAGGTACAATGAGCAGTTCTTC.

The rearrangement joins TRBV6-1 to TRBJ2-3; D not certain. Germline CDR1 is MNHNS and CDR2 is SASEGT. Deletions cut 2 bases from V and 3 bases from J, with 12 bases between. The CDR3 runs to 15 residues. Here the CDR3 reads CASSELSRRTDTQYF. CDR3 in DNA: TGTGCCAGCAGTGAACTCTCCCGACGAACAGATACGCAGTATTTT.

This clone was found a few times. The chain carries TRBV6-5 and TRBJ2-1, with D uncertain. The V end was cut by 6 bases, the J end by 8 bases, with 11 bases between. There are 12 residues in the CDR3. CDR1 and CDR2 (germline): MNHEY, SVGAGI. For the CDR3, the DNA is TGTGCCAGCAGACCGCCTCAGGATGAGCAGTTCTTC. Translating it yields CASRPPQDEQFF.

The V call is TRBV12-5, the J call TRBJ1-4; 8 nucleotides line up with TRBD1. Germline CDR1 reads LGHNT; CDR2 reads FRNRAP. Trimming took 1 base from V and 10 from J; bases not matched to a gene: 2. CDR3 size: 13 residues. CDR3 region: CASGLEQGGKLFF. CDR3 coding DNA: TGTGCTAGTGGTTTGGAACAGGGGGGAAAACTGTTTTTT.

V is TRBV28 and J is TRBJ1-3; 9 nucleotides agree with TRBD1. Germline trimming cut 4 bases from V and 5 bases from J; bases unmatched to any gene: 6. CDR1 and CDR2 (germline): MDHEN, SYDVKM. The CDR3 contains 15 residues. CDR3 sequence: CASSSTGGGRNTIYF. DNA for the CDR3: TGTGCCAGCAGTTCAACAGGGGGCGGGCGAAACACCATATATTTT.

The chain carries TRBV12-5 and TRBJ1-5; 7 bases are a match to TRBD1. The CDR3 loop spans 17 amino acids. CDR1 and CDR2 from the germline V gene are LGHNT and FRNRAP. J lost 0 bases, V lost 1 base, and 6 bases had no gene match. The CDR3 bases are TGTGCTAGTGGTTTGGAGCGGGACAGTTATAGCAATCAGCCCCAGCATTTT. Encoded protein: CASGLERDSYSNQPQHF.